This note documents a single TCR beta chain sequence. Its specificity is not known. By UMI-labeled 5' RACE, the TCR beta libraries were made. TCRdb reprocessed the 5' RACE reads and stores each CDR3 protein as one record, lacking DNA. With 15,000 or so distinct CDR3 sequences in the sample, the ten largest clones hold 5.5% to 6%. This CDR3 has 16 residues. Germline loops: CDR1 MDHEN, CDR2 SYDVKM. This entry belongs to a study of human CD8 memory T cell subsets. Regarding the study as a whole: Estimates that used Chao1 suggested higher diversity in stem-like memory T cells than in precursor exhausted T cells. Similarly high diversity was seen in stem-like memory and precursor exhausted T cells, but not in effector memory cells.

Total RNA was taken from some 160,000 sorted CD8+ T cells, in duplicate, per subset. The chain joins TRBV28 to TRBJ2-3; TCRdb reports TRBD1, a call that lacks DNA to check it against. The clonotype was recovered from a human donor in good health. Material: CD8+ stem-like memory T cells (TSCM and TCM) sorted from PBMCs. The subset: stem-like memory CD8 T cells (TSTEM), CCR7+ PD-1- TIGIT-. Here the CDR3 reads CASRLLRTGITDTQYF. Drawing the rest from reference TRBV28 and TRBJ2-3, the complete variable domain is DVKVTQSSRYLVKRTGEKVFLECVQDMDHENMFWYRQDPGLGLRLIYFSYDVKMKEKGDIPEGYSVSREKKERFSLILESASTNQTSMYLCASRLLRTGITDTQYFGPGTRLTVL.